The present entry profiles one T cell receptor (beta chain) with its context. The antigen remains undetermined. The PCR employed 60 Vbeta primers together with 13 Jbeta primers. TCRdb's table, derived via immunoSEQ multiplex PCR, lists solely in-frame clones and lacks some. The sample has under 200,000 clones; around 79% are singletons. The sample comes from a study of cytomegalovirus exposure and HLA in healthy donors. Study findings and constraints: Fewer N-insertions (relative to the roughly 670-donor mean) were reportedly seen in an Asian-associated ancestry cluster in a later analysis. The authors later found TCR association rates varying by HLA locus, with DRB1 most and HLA-C fewest.

The sample taken for sequencing was PBMCs. The receptor was derived from a woman in her 40s in good health and CMV-seronegative.

CDR3 DNA sequence: TGTGCCAGCAGTTTACCCAGACAGGGGGCTAGTTACTTC. Its protein is CASSLPRQGASYF. J is TRBJ2-7 and V is TRBV28; TRBD1 matches 10 bases. The CDR3 is 13 residues long. V shed 2 bases and J 13 bases; nucleotides not matched to a gene: 8. Germline V gene lookup returns CDR1 MDHEN and CDR2 SYDVKM.